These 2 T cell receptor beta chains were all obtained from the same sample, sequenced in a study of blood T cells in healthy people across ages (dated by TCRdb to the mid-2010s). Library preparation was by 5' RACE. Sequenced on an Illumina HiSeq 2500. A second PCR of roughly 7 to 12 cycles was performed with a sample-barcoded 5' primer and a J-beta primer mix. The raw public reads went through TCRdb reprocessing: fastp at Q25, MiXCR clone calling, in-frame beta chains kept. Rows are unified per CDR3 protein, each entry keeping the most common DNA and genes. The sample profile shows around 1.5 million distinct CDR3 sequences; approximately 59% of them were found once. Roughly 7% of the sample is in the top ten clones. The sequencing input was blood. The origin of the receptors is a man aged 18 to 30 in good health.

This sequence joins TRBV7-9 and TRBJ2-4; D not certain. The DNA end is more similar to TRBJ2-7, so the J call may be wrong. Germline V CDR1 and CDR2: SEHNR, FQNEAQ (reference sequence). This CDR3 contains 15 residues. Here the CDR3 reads CASSLDAPYLYEQYF. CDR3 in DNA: TGTGCCAGCAGCTTAGATGCGCCTTATCTGTACGAGCAGTACTTC.

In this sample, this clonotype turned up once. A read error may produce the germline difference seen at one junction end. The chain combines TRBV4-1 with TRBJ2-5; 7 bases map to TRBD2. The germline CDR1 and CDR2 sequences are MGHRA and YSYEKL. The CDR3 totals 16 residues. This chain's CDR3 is CANSQEGSGDQETQYF. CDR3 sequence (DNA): TGCGCCAACAGCCAAGAGGGGAGCGGGGACCAAGAGACCCAGTACTTC.